This section outlines one T cell receptor (beta chain) sequence together with its context. Its matching antigen is unknown. Donors counted as nominally healthy when sampled, yet unrecorded immune exposures were likely. The sample is drawn from a study of cytomegalovirus exposure and HLA in healthy donors. A multiplex PCR was run with 60 Vbeta primers and 13 Jbeta primers. Sequenced by immunoSEQ multiplex PCR; TCRdb stores in-frame clones only, minus some. The repertoire table contains about 88,000 clones. Study conclusions and caveats: Presence/absence comparisons presumed near-even sequencing depth among donors.

There are 14 residues in the CDR3. The V gene's germline CDR1 is MNHEY and CDR2 SVGAGI. Trimming cost V 5 bases and J 4 bases, with 14 bases left between them. The clonotype comes from a girl aged 10 to 17 in good health and CMV-seropositive. The specimen was PBMCs. The chain combines TRBV6-5 with TRBJ1-2; D remains ambiguous. CDR3 protein: CASSPGLGVYGYTF. The CDR3 DNA is TGTGCCAGCAGTCCCGGACTCGGGGTCTATGGCTACACCTTC.